This record covers a single T cell receptor (beta chain). Profiled with immunoSEQ multiplex PCR; TCRdb holds only in-frame clones, not every one. The repertoire has under 85,000 clones, around 87% of them found once; the top ten carry 9% to 15%. The data were obtained in a study of blood T cell repertoires in COVID-19. Sequenced: peripheral blood. This sequence was found in a human donor in a cohort sampled during active COVID-19.

The CDR3 here is CASSNSGGARAYEQYF. CDR3 bases: TGTGCCAGCAGCAATAGCGGGGGGGCCCGGGCCTACGAGCAGTACTTC. This rearrangement joins TRBV11-2 to TRBJ2-7, with 11 bases identical to TRBD2. The CDR3 extends over 16 amino acids. V shed 5 bases, J shed 2 bases, and the junction held 8 bases outside the gene matches. From germline, CDR1 is SGHAT and CDR2 FQNNGV.